A single sample gave rise to the 21 T cell receptor beta chains below, sequenced in a study of vaccination effects on CD4 cells after COVID-19 (dated by TCRdb to the early 2020s). The method behind the library was the immunoSEQ multiplex PCR assay. In its TCRdb copy, this immuneACCESS table keeps in-frame sequences only and misses some clones. Where compared with another copy, unresolved V genes explain less than half of these, and the others have no known cause. Across this sample there are some 11,000 clones, with 65% to 75% seen only once. Together, the top ten hold approximately 9.3% of the sample. In the ViraFEST assay, PBMC were stimulated with viral peptide pools, and TCR sequencing was then used to find antigen-specific CD4+ T cell clonotypes based on their expansion. After more than 9 days of culture, CD4+ T cells were isolated with the EasySep CD4+ T cell isolation kit. Participants received two doses of either the BNT162b2 or the mRNA-1273 mRNA SARS-CoV-2 vaccine.

The antigens for these receptors are not known. Sequenced material: CD4+ T cells from PBMCs cultured with SARS-CoV-2 spike peptides, taken after COVID-19 vaccination. Reading the label with the study, this specimen's cell subset or site is: SARS-CoV-2 spike overlapping peptide pool stimulation. The source of these receptors is a human donor who received a COVID-19 vaccine.

The chain uses TRBV19 and TRBJ2-3; the match to TRBD2 covers 7 bases. Germline CDR1 is LNHDA and CDR2 is SQIVND (reference sequence). CDR3 length: 15 residues. Trimming removed 7 bases from V and 5 bases from J; junction bases left unmatched: 12. CDR3: CASTPGLPKRDTQYF. The CDR3 DNA sequence: TGTGCCAGTACCCCGGGACTACCCAAACGAGATACGCAGTATTTT.

The chain is built from TRBV30 and TRBJ1-2; D unresolved. V dropped 8 bases and J dropped 8 bases, with 18 bases sitting between them. Germline V gene sequence: CDR1 GTSNPN, CDR2 SVGIG (reference sequence). This CDR3 comprises 12 residues. In nucleotides, the CDR3 is TGTGCCCGTCGGTGGCAGGAAGGAGGCTACACCTTC. It encodes CARRWQEGGYTF.

This chain links TRBV14 with TRBJ1-1; 7 nucleotides line up with TRBD1. The CDR3 sequence is 14 residues long. The germline V gene has CDR1 SGHDN and CDR2 FVKESK. V shed 4 bases, J shed 11 bases, and the junction held 13 bases outside the gene matches. CDR3 amino acids: CASSPLGGAGNAFF. The CDR3 DNA sequence: TGTGCCAGCAGCCCACTAGGGGGCGCGGGGAATGCTTTCTTT.

The chain links TRBV6-5 to TRBJ2-7; no definite D call. V lost 7 bases, J lost 3 bases, and 16 bases lay in between. The CDR3 loop spans 14 amino acids. CDR1 and CDR2 from the germline V gene are MNHEY and SVGAGI. The CDR3 sequence: CASTAWGLIYEQYF. Written as DNA, the CDR3 is TGTGCCAGCACCGCCTGGGGTTTGATCTACGAGCAGTACTTC.

This chain links TRBV19 with TRBJ1-6; the match to TRBD1 covers 7 bases. This CDR3 region has 15 residues. The trim removed 1 base at V and 5 bases at J, leaving 2 bases unmatched. Germline V CDR1 and CDR2: LNHDA, SQIVND (reference sequence). The CDR3 nucleotides read TGTGCCAGTAGTATAGGGGACAGAAATAATTCACCCCTCCACTTT. Its protein product is CASSIGDRNNSPLHF.

The chain employs TRBV19 and TRBJ2-1; TRBD1 matches 8 bases. Germline V gene data show CDR1 as LNHDA and CDR2 as SQIVND (reference sequence). This CDR3 has 15 residues. The V gene end was trimmed by 5 bases and the J gene end by 2 bases; junction bases not matched to a gene: 5. The CDR3 DNA reads as TGTGCCAGTAGTTTAGGACAGGGCGCCTACAATGAGCAGTTCTTC. Translating gives CASSLGQGAYNEQFF.

V gene TRBV5-1 combines with J gene TRBJ1-4; 8 bases line up with TRBD1. Germline CDR1 SGHRS, CDR2 YFSETQ. V dropped 2 bases and J dropped 4; count of bases not matched to a gene: 4. This CDR3 is 15 amino acids long. CDR3 protein: CASSLGGQVNEKLFF. CDR3 DNA: TGCGCCAGCAGCTTAGGGGGACAGGTTAATGAAAAACTGTTTTTT.

The rearrangement links TRBV7-8 to TRBJ2-6; D is perhaps TRBD2 (5 bases). Germline CDR1 is SGHVS and CDR2 is FQNEAQ. Trimming removed 3 bases at V and 4 bases at J, with 19 bases between. This CDR3 region has 18 residues. The CDR3 loop reads CASSFRGLEYSGANVLTF. CDR3 bases: TGTGCCAGCAGCTTCCGAGGGCTTGAGTACTCCGGGGCCAACGTCCTGACTTTC.

The chain recombines TRBV5-4 with TRBJ2-5; 9 bases agree with TRBD2. Per germline, CDR1 SGHNT and CDR2 YYREEE (reference sequence). CDR3 size: 14 residues. Trimming removed 4 bases from V and 0 bases from J; junction bases left unmatched: 1. The CDR3 coding sequence is TGTGCCAGCAGCATAGCGGGGGACCAAGAGACCCAGTACTTC. Its protein is CASSIAGDQETQYF.

This chain joins TRBV28 and TRBJ1-2, with TRBD1 matching 7 bases. The CDR3 spans 13 residues. V dropped 5 bases and J dropped 8; count of bases not matched to a gene: 8. The V gene's germline CDR1 is MDHEN and CDR2 SYDVKM. The CDR3 sequence is CASSPDRVGGYTF. CDR3 sequence (DNA): TGTGCCAGCAGTCCCGACAGGGTTGGGGGCTACACCTTC.

In its sample, this clone was seen once. This chain connects TRBV5-1 to TRBJ2-7, with a weak D call TRBD2 (7 bases). The CDR3 has 20 residues. In germline, CDR1 is SGHRS, CDR2 YFSETQ. V was shortened by 0 bases and J by 1 base, with 26 bases between the two germline ends. The CDR3 sequence is CASSLDRVSPWAGESYEQYF. The CDR3 bases are TGCGCCAGCAGCTTGGACAGGGTGTCCCCTTGGGCGGGAGAGTCCTACGAGCAGTACTTC.

This chain links TRBV27 with TRBJ1-1; D not certain. Germline CDR1 MNHEY, CDR2 SMNVEV (reference sequence). This CDR3 region has 15 residues. Trimming left V 1 base short and J 1 base short, with 10 bases between. CDR3 sequence (DNA): TGTGCCAGCAGTTTATGGGGTTACGGGAACACTGAAGCTTTCTTT. Translation: CASSLWGYGNTEAFF.

The genes are TRBV7-9 and TRBJ1-3, with no clear D. Between the trimmed V and J ends, which lost 3 bases and 0 bases, there was a span of 18 bases. The CDR3 is 18 amino acids. Germline loops: CDR1 SEHNR, CDR2 FQNEAQ (reference sequence). The chain's CDR3 is CASSLSSGSYYSGNTIYF. The CDR3 DNA reads as TGTGCCAGCAGCTTGTCGTCCGGAAGTTACTACTCTGGAAACACCATATATTTT.

This clone was seen only a few times. The CDR3 is CASSPGQVSSYEQYF. In DNA form, the CDR3 reads TGTGCCAGCTCACCGGGACAGGTATCCTCCTACGAGCAGTACTTC. This sequence joins TRBV18 and TRBJ2-7, with TRBD1 matching 8 bases. The germline CDR1 and CDR2 sequences are KGHSH and LQKENI. The CDR3 has 15 amino acids. J gave up 0 bases and V 3 bases, and 4 bases lay outside the gene matches.

The rearrangement links TRBV6-5 to TRBJ1-2; no firm D call. V lost 6 bases to trimming and J lost 0 bases, with 11 bases between them. Germline CDR1 reads MNHEY; CDR2 reads SVGAGI. The CDR3 consists of 14 residues. The CDR3 loop reads CASRGRNPNYGYTF. CDR3 coding DNA: TGTGCCAGCAGAGGCCGAAACCCTAACTATGGCTACACCTTC.

The rearrangement links TRBV30 to TRBJ1-1; D possibly corresponds to TRBD1 (5 bases). With 0 bases removed from V and 4 bases from J, the gap between germline ends came to 15 bases. The CDR3 runs to 15 residues. The germline V gene encodes CDR1 GTSNPN and CDR2 SVGIG (reference sequence). The DNA for the CDR3 is TGTGCCTGGAGTGTGGGCAGGGTGAGGAGCACTGAAGCTTTCTTT. Its translation: CAWSVGRVRSTEAFF.

This sequence joins TRBV5-1 and TRBJ1-2, with 8 bases aligning to TRBD1. The CDR3 extends over 14 amino acids. The V and J ends lost 3 bases and 5 bases, in that order; junction bases with no gene match: 6. Germline V CDR1 and CDR2: SGHRS, YFSETQ. CDR3 residues: CASSWAGTGYGYTF. In DNA, the CDR3 is TGCGCCAGCAGCTGGGCCGGGACAGGTTATGGCTACACCTTC.

The table lists this clone with a count of one. The chain has TRBV19 and TRBJ2-2; either TRBD1 or TRBD2 may supply D (5 bases each). The CDR3 runs 14 residues. Deletions cut 1 base from V and 6 bases from J, with 9 bases between. CDR1 is LNHDA and CDR2 is SQIVND in the germline V gene (reference sequence). Written as DNA, the CDR3 is TGTGCCAGTAGTATAGTAGTGGGGGCCGGGGAGCTGTTTTTT. This codes for CASSIVVGAGELFF.

The chain combines TRBV6-2 or TRBV6-3 with TRBJ2-3; 8 bases are shared with TRBD2. The CDR3 sequence is 18 residues long. Losses at the gene ends were 2 bases for V and 5 bases for J; bases not matched to a gene: 15. Germline V gives CDR1 MNHEY, CDR2 SVGEGT. The CDR3 nucleotides read TGTGCCAGCAGTTACATGTCCACACGGGGGGGGCCGGGAGATACGCAGTATTTT. Translation gives CASSYMSTRGGPGDTQYF.

The chain joins TRBV19 to TRBJ2-7; tentatively, D is TRBD1 (6 bases). This CDR3 is built from 14 residues. V shed 5 bases and J shed 4 bases, with 15 bases lying between them. In germline, CDR1 is LNHDA, CDR2 SQIVND (reference sequence). The CDR3 DNA reads as TGTGCCAGTAGTTCCGGGACAAACCTTTACGAGCAGTACTTC. Protein sequence: CASSSGTNLYEQYF. Full variable domain (missing parts from reference TRBV19 and TRBJ2-7): DGGITQSPKYLFRKEGQNVTLSCEQNLNHDAMYWYRQDPGQGLRLIYYSQIVNDFQKGDIAEGYSVSREKKESFPLTVTSAQKNPTAFYLCASSSGTNLYEQYFGPGTRLTVT.

The chain combines TRBV10-1 with TRBJ1-2; a possible D gene is TRBD1 (5 bases). V shed 1 base and J shed 6 bases, with 18 bases lying between them. The CDR3 is 16 amino acids. Germline V gene data show CDR1 as WNHNN and CDR2 as SYGVQD (reference sequence). The CDR3 region is CASSEYQGGDDDGYTF. The CDR3 nucleotides are TGCGCCAGCAGTGAGTACCAGGGTGGGGATGATGATGGCTACACCTTC.